This T cell receptor beta chain is drawn from a study of PD-1 blockade in classical Hodgkin lymphoma. Study findings and constraints: Sources of repertoire differences remain undefined, possibly disease activity or prior therapy. Healthy donors reportedly exceeded newly diagnosed patients in baseline TCR diversity. Complete responders started with a diversity level that resembled newly diagnosed patients at baseline.

Every one of the patients relapsed after autologous stem cell transplantation (brentuximab vedotin exposure was variable). Produced via immunoSEQ multiplex PCR; TCRdb's table is partial and in-frame only. The sample has 40,000 to 45,000 clones, approximately 78% seen once. The CDR3 length is 13 residues. The germline V gene has CDR1 MNHNS and CDR2 SASEGT. Unmatched junction bases numbered 3, after V lost 6 bases and J lost 3 bases. By proportion, this clone is medium-sized. The target antigen is unknown. The sequence derives from a human donor with classical Hodgkin lymphoma. The V and J genes are TRBV6-1 and TRBJ1-2; 8 bases align to TRBD1. The sample in question was peripheral blood mononuclear cells (PBMCs), obtained at baseline. This chain's CDR3 is CASRGQGDYGYTF. The DNA for the CDR3 is TGTGCCAGCAGAGGACAGGGCGACTATGGCTACACCTTC.